The 21 T cell receptor beta chains below were found in one sample sequenced in a study of shared clonotypes between healthy human individuals. Naive CD8 populations comprised CD45RO-negative cells positively selected for CCR7, excluding terminally differentiated effector memory CD45RA+ cells. Assay: immunoSEQ multiplex PCR; the TCRdb copy retains only in-frame clones and omits some. The sample has about 2.1 million clones; around 93% are singletons. The sample taken for sequencing was naive CD8+ T cells from PBMCs. The origin of the receptors is a man between 18 and 35 years old in good health. Some clones in this sample may be carry-over from other donors' samples.

The rearrangement uses TRBV9 and TRBJ2-5, with 7 bases aligning to TRBD2. V dropped 0 bases and J dropped 5; count of bases not matched to a gene: 7. Germline V lookup: CDR1 SGDLS, CDR2 YYNGEE. The CDR3 loop spans 15 amino acids. The CDR3 here is CASSVAAGVLETQYF. CDR3 nucleotides: TGTGCCAGCAGCGTAGCGGCGGGAGTTCTGGAGACCCAGTACTTC.

The chain is built from TRBV7-8 and TRBJ2-7; D perhaps matches TRBD2 (6 bases). V lost 3 bases, J lost 0 bases, and 12 bases lay in between. Germline V gene data show CDR1 as SGHVS and CDR2 as FQNEAQ. This CDR3 contains 15 residues. In DNA, the CDR3 is TGTGCCAGCAGCTTTAGCGGATCAAGCTCCTACGAGCAGTACTTC. Translation gives CASSFSGSSSYEQYF. The variable domain in full, completed from reference TRBV7-8 and TRBJ2-7, reads GAGVSQSPRYKVAKRGQDVALRCDPISGHVSLFWYQQALGQGPEFLTYFQNEAQLDKSGLPSDRFFAERPEGSVSTLKIQRTQQEDSAVYLCASSFSGSSSYEQYFGPGTRLTVT.

CDR3 region: CASRYLTGYEQFF. CDR3 sequence (DNA): TGTGCCAGCAGGTACCTGACAGGTTATGAGCAGTTCTTC. The chain is built from TRBV6-1 and TRBJ2-1, with a weak D call TRBD1 (6 bases). Trimming took 6 bases from V and 8 from J, leaving 14 bases between them. In germline, CDR1 is MNHNS, CDR2 SASEGT. The CDR3 extends over 13 amino acids.

The V and J genes are TRBV19 and TRBJ2-3; TRBD1 matches at 7 bases. The junction had 4 bases not matched to a gene; V was cut back by 5 bases and J by 2 bases. This CDR3 is 14 amino acids long. Per germline, CDR1 LNHDA and CDR2 SQIVND (reference sequence). The CDR3 sequence is CASSYDRATDTQYF. In DNA form, the CDR3 reads TGTGCCAGTAGTTATGACAGGGCCACAGATACGCAGTATTTT.

This clone came up once. This sequence joins TRBV28 and TRBJ2-1; no clear D. Germline CDR1 MDHEN, CDR2 SYDVKM. CDR3 length equals 15 residues. The V and J ends lost 3 bases and 0 bases respectively, with 9 bases between them. CDR3 residues: CASSFGRRSYNEQFF. Here the CDR3 DNA reads TGTGCCAGCAGTTTCGGACGCCGCTCCTACAATGAGCAGTTCTTC.

This clone has just one count. This sequence joins TRBV10-3 and TRBJ1-5; D not certain. Germline V gives CDR1 ENHRY, CDR2 SYGVKD. V lost 2 bases and J 5 bases, leaving 7 bases between the germline ends. CDR3 length: 13 amino acids. CDR3 DNA: TGTGCCATCAGTGAGATGAGTGATCAGCCCCAGCATTTT. This sequence encodes CAISEMSDQPQHF.

The V and J genes are TRBV19 and TRBJ2-5, with 7 bases that match TRBD1. The CDR3 totals 15 residues. V lost 10 bases to trimming and J lost 0 bases; unmatched junction nucleotides: 11. CDR1 is LNHDA, CDR2 SQIVND, per germline (reference sequence). DNA for the CDR3: TGTGCCACGTCCGGGACAGATTCGTACCAAGAGACCCAGTACTTC. Its translation is CATSGTDSYQETQYF.

The genes are TRBV19 and TRBJ2-7, with 9 bases aligning to TRBD1. CDR3 length: 15 residues. Unmatched junction bases numbered 13, after V lost 7 bases and J lost 6 bases. Germline V gives CDR1 LNHDA, CDR2 SQIVND (reference sequence). This CDR3 is CASKLMGQGPSEQYF. Written as DNA, the CDR3 is TGTGCCAGTAAGTTGATGGGACAGGGTCCCTCCGAGCAGTACTTC.

The chain has TRBV5-4 and TRBJ2-3; no definite D call. This CDR3 comprises 15 residues. Germline values: CDR1 SGHNT, CDR2 YYREEE (reference sequence). The ends were cut back, 5 bases at V and 0 bases at J, with 13 bases in the middle. This CDR3 is CASSFITTSTDTQYF. The CDR3 nucleotides read TGTGCCAGCAGTTTTATTACTACTAGCACAGATACGCAGTATTTT.

The count of this clone is one. The chain recombines TRBV28 with TRBJ2-1; 7 nucleotides line up with TRBD2. After removal of 5 bases from V and 6 bases from J, the junction contained 10 bases not matched to a gene. The V gene's germline CDR1 is MDHEN and CDR2 SYDVKM. The CDR3 is 15 residues long. CDR3 sequence: CASSRVAGASNEQFF. DNA of the CDR3: TGTGCCAGCAGTAGGGTAGCGGGTGCTTCCAATGAGCAGTTCTTC.

This clone was detected only once. V gene TRBV10-1 combines with J gene TRBJ2-1, with 10 positions matching TRBD2. J was trimmed by 5 bases and V by 0 bases; bases with no gene match: 7. Germline loops: CDR1 WNHNN, CDR2 SYGVQD (reference sequence). The CDR3 has 17 amino acids. CDR3: CASSESLSGRVDNEQFF. As DNA, the CDR3 is TGCGCCAGCAGTGAGTCCCTAAGCGGGAGGGTCGACAATGAGCAGTTCTTC.

This chain links TRBV10-1 with TRBJ2-5; TRBD2 agrees at 15 bases. V was clipped by 4 bases and J by 5 bases; unmatched bases: 8. The CDR3 runs to 17 residues. Germline V lookup: CDR1 WNHNN, CDR2 SYGVQD (reference sequence). The CDR3 loop reads CASSGTSGRVTMETQYF. The CDR3 nucleotides read TGCGCCAGCAGTGGGACTAGCGGGAGGGTAACGATGGAGACCCAGTACTTC.

The rearrangement links TRBV11-2 to TRBJ2-2; D is perhaps TRBD1 (6 bases). CDR1 is SGHAT and CDR2 is FQNNGV in the germline V gene. Trimming pared 5 bases from V and 8 bases from J, leaving 18 bases between. The CDR3 sequence is 15 residues long. CDR3 region: CASSPPRQGRGELFF. The CDR3, as DNA: TGTGCCAGCAGCCCCCCCAGGCAGGGGAGAGGGGAGCTGTTTTTT.

The sample holds a few counts of this clone. The same CDR3 arises from other DNA sequences in this sample as well. The chain recombines TRBV5-6 with TRBJ2-7; no clear D. Trimming cost V 0 bases and J 3 bases, with 4 bases left between them. Germline-derived CDR1 and CDR2 are SGHDT and YYEEEE. There are 12 residues in the CDR3. The CDR3 bases are TGTGCCAGCAGCTTGGGTGGCTACGAGCAGTACTTC. Its translation: CASSLGGYEQYF. Looking up the rest from reference TRBV5-6 and TRBJ2-7 gives the full variable domain: DAGVTQSPTHLIKTRGQQVTLRCSPKSGHDTVSWYQQALGQGPQFIFQYYEEEERQRGNFPDRFSGHQFPNYSSELNVNALLLGDSALYLCASSLGGYEQYFGPGTRLTVT.

As regards this clone: The conserved final phenylalanine or tryptophan is absent from the CDR3, which likely points to a read error. This chain connects TRBV30 to TRBJ2-4; a weak D match, TRBD1 (6 bases). The CDR3 sequence is 13 residues long. The V and J ends lost 0 bases and 8 bases respectively, with 11 bases between them. Germline V lookup: CDR1 GTSNPN, CDR2 SVGIG (reference sequence). The CDR3 loop is CAWSVQGEDIQYS. The CDR3 bases are TGTGCCTGGAGTGTACAGGGAGAGGACATTCAGTACTCC.

This clone was observed a single time. The J gene is TRBJ1-3, the V gene TRBV9; no clear D. V shed 3 bases and J shed 8 bases, with 6 bases lying between them. The CDR3 has 11 residues. CDR1 and CDR2 from the germline V gene are SGDLS and YYNGEE. The CDR3 nucleotides are TGTGCCAGCAGCGCTGGTCACACCATATATTTT. Amino acids: CASSAGHTIYF.

The chain is built from TRBV27 and TRBJ2-7; D not resolved. Germline V gene sequence: CDR1 MNHEY, CDR2 SMNVEV (reference sequence). With 3 bases removed from V and 4 bases from J, the gap between germline ends came to 7 bases. This CDR3 comprises 12 residues. CDR3 region: CASSLGLYEQYF. The CDR3 bases are TGTGCCAGCAGTTTGGGCCTTTACGAGCAGTACTTC.

This chain connects TRBV15 to TRBJ2-7; D not resolved. CDR3 size: 14 residues. In germline, CDR1 is LNHNV, CDR2 YYDKDF (reference sequence). Trimming stripped 5 bases from V and 0 bases from J, with 11 bases between. CDR3 protein: CATSGSPFSYEQYF. CDR3 sequence (DNA): TGTGCCACCAGCGGGTCGCCCTTCTCCTACGAGCAGTACTTC. The variable domain in full, completed from reference TRBV15 and TRBJ2-7, reads DAMVIQNPRYQVTQFGKPVTLSCSQTLNHNVMYWYQQKSSQAPKLLFHYYDKDFNNEADTPDNFQSRRPNTSFCFLDIRSPGLGDTAMYLCATSGSPFSYEQYFGPGTRLTVT.

The V and J genes are TRBV27 and TRBJ1-5; a weak D match, TRBD1 (5 bases). The CDR3 covers 14 residues. CDR1 and CDR2 from the germline V gene are MNHEY and SMNVEV (reference sequence). The V and J ends lost 8 bases and 4 bases respectively, with 15 bases between them. CDR3 coding DNA: TGTGCCAGCCGTGGGGGTTCGTTGAATCAGCCCCAGCATTTT. Residues: CASRGGSLNQPQHF.

The V gene is TRBV7-9, the J gene TRBJ2-1; D not certain. With 5 bases removed from V and 5 bases from J, the gap between germline ends came to 28 bases. Germline V CDR1 and CDR2: SEHNR, FQNEAQ (reference sequence). There are 19 residues in the CDR3. The CDR3 DNA reads as TGTGCCAGCAGCCTATCGAACCGAGAGACACAGTTAGAGAACAATGAGCAGTTCTTC. Its protein product is CASSLSNRETQLENNEQFF.

The chain recombines TRBV7-9 with TRBJ1-1; TRBD1 matches 9 bases. Losses at the gene ends were 5 bases for V and 3 bases for J; bases not matched to a gene: 13. The CDR3 runs to 17 residues. Germline CDR1 SEHNR, CDR2 FQNEAQ (reference sequence). The CDR3 coding sequence is TGTGCCAGCAGCCCGGGACAGGGCGGGTTTGAGGACACTGAAGCTTTCTTT. This translates into CASSPGQGGFEDTEAFF.